Reported below is one T cell receptor (beta chain). Repertoires were generated with immunoSEQ multiplex PCR, while TCRdb's copy carries only in-frame clones and drops some. The sample lists roughly 250,000 clones; around 89% were seen once. Assignment of participants to cohorts was predicated upon participant-reported clinical history. Recovered status applied to Cohort 3 donors who had two consecutive negative PCRs. It also applied to those with clearance or with symptom resolution. These data belong to a study of blood T cell repertoires in COVID-19. Germline loops: CDR1 LNHNV, CDR2 YYDKDF (reference sequence). The V and J ends lost 11 bases and 0 bases, in that order; junction bases with no gene match: 14. This CDR3 is 17 amino acids long.

This sequence originates from a man aged 35 to 55 who had recovered from COVID-19. The chain uses TRBV15 and TRBJ1-3; 9 bases align to TRBD1. Sequencing was carried out using PBMCs or T cells enriched from blood (not recorded which). The CDR3 here is CAAKPDRGPSSGNTIYF. The CDR3 bases are TGTGCCGCAAAACCGGACAGGGGACCGAGCTCTGGAAACACCATATATTTT.